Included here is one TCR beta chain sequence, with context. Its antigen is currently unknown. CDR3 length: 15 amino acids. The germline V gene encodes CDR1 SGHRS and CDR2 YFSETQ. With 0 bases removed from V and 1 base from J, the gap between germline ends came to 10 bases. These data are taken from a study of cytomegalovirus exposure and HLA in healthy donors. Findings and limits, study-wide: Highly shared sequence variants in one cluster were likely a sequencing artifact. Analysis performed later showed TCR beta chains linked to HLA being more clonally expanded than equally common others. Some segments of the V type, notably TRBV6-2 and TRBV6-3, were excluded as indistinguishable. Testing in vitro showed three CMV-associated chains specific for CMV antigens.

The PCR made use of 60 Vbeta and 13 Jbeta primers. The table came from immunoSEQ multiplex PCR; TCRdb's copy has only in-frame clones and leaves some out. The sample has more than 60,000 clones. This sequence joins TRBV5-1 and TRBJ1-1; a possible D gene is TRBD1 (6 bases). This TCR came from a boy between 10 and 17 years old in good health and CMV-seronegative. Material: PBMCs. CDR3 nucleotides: TGCGCCAGCAGCTTGGTAGGACAGAAGAACACTGAAGCTTTCTTT. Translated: CASSLVGQKNTEAFF. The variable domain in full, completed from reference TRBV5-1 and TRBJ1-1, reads KAGVTQTPRYLIKTRGQQVTLSCSPISGHRSVSWYQQTPGQGLQFLFEYFSETQRNKGNFPGRFSGRQFSNSRSEMNVSTLELGDSALYLCASSLVGQKNTEAFFGQGTRLTVV.